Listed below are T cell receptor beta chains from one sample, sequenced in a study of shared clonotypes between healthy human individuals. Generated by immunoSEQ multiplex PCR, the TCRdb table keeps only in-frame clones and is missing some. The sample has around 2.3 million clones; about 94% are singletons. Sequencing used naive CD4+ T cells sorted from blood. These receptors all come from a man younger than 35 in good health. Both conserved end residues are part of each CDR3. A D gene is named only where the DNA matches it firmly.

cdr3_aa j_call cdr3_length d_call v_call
CASSPYRADTQYF TRBJ2-3 13 NA TRBV6-5
CASSFRLADFYNEQFF TRBJ2-1 16 TRBD2 TRBV7-8
CASSSSGTSSNEQFF TRBJ2-1 15 TRBD2 TRBV5-1
CASSILAGVGQETQYF TRBJ2-5 16 TRBD2 TRBV4-1
CASSYPGHENSPLHF TRBJ1-6 15 NA TRBV6-6
CSVEGIWLAGGNNSSYNEQFF TRBJ2-1 21 TRBD2 TRBV29-1
CAIMRDTEAFF TRBJ1-1 11 NA TRBV10-3
CASSASSGSPNTQYF TRBJ2-3 15 TRBD2 TRBV9
CASSSRERGEYEQYF TRBJ2-7 15 TRBD2 TRBV5-1
CASSPGGQETQYF TRBJ2-5 13 NA TRBV18
CSVPRWDNEQFF TRBJ2-1 12 NA TRBV29-1
CASSEQRGVNTGELFF TRBJ2-2 16 TRBD2 TRBV27
CASSRPGGNTGELFF TRBJ2-2 15 NA TRBV7-2
CASSRGLPDTQYF TRBJ2-3 13 NA TRBV5-1
CASTRTKLYQMKAEQYF TRBJ2-7 17 NA TRBV7-9
CATRAGTSSYEQYF TRBJ2-7 14 NA TRBV15
CASSFLGQGNGYTF TRBJ1-2 14 TRBD1 TRBV6-6
CASMVARAYEQYF TRBJ2-7 13 NA TRBV6-1
CASSRAQGGQETQYF TRBJ2-5 15 NA TRBV5-1
CASSSAGNEQFF TRBJ2-1 12 NA TRBV11-3